These T cell receptor beta chains were read from a single sample in a study of cytomegalovirus exposure and HLA in healthy donors. Produced via immunoSEQ multiplex PCR; TCRdb's table is partial and in-frame only. The sample contains around 97,000 clones, around 79% of which appear only once. Sequencing was carried out using PBMCs. Receptors originate from a man aged 45-65 years in good health and CMV-seropositive. Both conserved end residues are part of each CDR3. A D gene is named only where the DNA matches it firmly. The size entry is marked missing in some rows and otherwise reads once, few, many or a size class.

TGTGCCAGCAGCTTAGTTAGACAGGGCAACTCCTACAATGAGCAGTTCTTC	CASSLVRQGNSYNEQFF	TRBV11-2	.	17	TRBJ2-1	TRBD1
TGTGCCAGCAGCTTGGCAGGACTAGCAGGAAAAGAGACCCAGTACTTC	CASSLAGLAGKETQYF	TRBV5-4	.	16	TRBJ2-5	TRBD2
TGTGCCAGCGCCCCCCCGGAGACTAACTATGGCTACACCTTC	CASAPPETNYGYTF	TRBV7-9	.	14	TRBJ1-2	.
TGTGCCAGTAGTACCCCGACAGGGAGCACTCAGTACTTC	CASSTPTGSTQYF	TRBV19	.	13	TRBJ2-7	TRBD1
TGTGCCAGTGCCCAGGGGGTCACTCAGCCCCAGCATTTT	CASAQGVTQPQHF	TRBV19	.	13	TRBJ1-5	TRBD1
TGTGCCAGCAACAGGCGGGGGGCCGATCAGCCCCAGCATTTT	CASNRRGADQPQHF	TRBV2	.	14	TRBJ1-5	.
TGTGCCAGCAGCTTAATGGCCCAGGGGACCTACGAGCAGTACTTC	CASSLMAQGTYEQYF	TRBV11-2	.	15	TRBJ2-7	.
TGTGCCAGCAGTCCTCCCCCAGGGGGTCCTGGCCACACCTTC	CASSPPPGGPGHTF	TRBV27	.	14	TRBJ1-2	TRBD1
TGTGCCAGCAGGACAACCTACGAGCAGTACTTC	CASRTTYEQYF	TRBV6-1	.	11	TRBJ2-7	.
TGTGCCAGTAGTCCCGCAGGATTGAACACTGAAGCTTTCTTT	CASSPAGLNTEAFF	TRBV19	.	14	TRBJ1-1	.
TGTGCCAGCAGTGAATCCAGCGGGACCTTACAGTTCTTC	CASSESSGTLQFF	TRBV6-1	.	13	TRBJ2-1	TRBD2
TGTGCCAGCAGCCTAGTGGGCAGGGCGAATACGCAGTATTTT	CASSLVGRANTQYF	TRBV28	.	14	TRBJ2-3	.
TGCGCCAGCCCTCGACAGGGCGACACTGAAGCTTTCTTT	CASPRQGDTEAFF	TRBV10-2	few	13	TRBJ1-1	TRBD1
TGTGCCAGCTCACCGACCGGACAGGGTACAAGGATGAATGAGCAGTTCTTC	CASSPTGQGTRMNEQFF	TRBV18	.	17	TRBJ2-1	TRBD1
TGTGCCAGCAGTTACGGGGGGTTGAGAGAGACCCAGTACTTC	CASSYGGLRETQYF	TRBV6-6	.	14	TRBJ2-5	.
TGTGCCAGCATTCCTGACAGAAACTATGGCTACACCTTC	CASIPDRNYGYTF	TRBV28	.	13	TRBJ1-2	.
TGTGCCAGTAGTATAGACCCCTCGACTAGCGGGGGAACAGATACGCAGTATTTT	CASSIDPSTSGGTDTQYF	TRBV19	.	18	TRBJ2-3	TRBD2
TGTGCCAGCAGCTGGGGAACAGGGACCTCCTCACCCCTCCACTTT	CASSWGTGTSSPLHF	TRBV5-4	.	15	TRBJ1-6	.
TGTGCCAGCGGGCCGACAGGGGGTTATGAGCAGTTCTTC	CASGPTGGYEQFF	TRBV2	.	13	TRBJ2-1	TRBD1
TGTGCCAGCAGCCAGAGGGATGGGGGGTATGGCTACACCTTC	CASSQRDGGYGYTF	TRBV14	once	14	TRBJ1-2	.
TGCAGCGTTCAAAGCAGCGGGACCTACAATGAGCAGTTCTTC	CSVQSSGTYNEQFF	TRBV29-1	.	14	TRBJ2-1	TRBD2
TGCGCCAGCAGCCTATCGACAGGCCGGCTTGACACTGAAGCTTTCTTT	CASSLSTGRLDTEAFF	TRBV5-1	.	16	TRBJ1-1	.
TGTGCCAGCAGTTTTTCCGGGACAGTCTCTGGAAACACCATATATTTT	CASSFSGTVSGNTIYF	TRBV28	.	16	TRBJ1-3	TRBD1
TGTGCCAGCAGTTCCCCGGGAGGGACTAGCACAGATACGCAGTATTTT	CASSSPGGTSTDTQYF	TRBV28	.	16	TRBJ2-3	TRBD2
.	CASPFGQGSYNEQFF	TRBV21-1	once	15	TRBJ2-1	.
TGTGCCAGCAGTTTCCGCGGGTACAATGAGCAGTTCTTC	CASSFRGYNEQFF	TRBV27	.	13	TRBJ2-1	.
TGCAGCGTTCCAGGGCTGGGGGAGACCCAGTACTTC	CSVPGLGETQYF	TRBV29-1	.	12	TRBJ2-5	.
TGTGCCAGCAGCTTGGCCGGGACTAGCGGGAGCAATGAGCAGTTCTTC	CASSLAGTSGSNEQFF	TRBV7-3	.	16	TRBJ2-1	TRBD2
TGTGCCAGTAGTCGAGGTCCCTACGAGCAGTACTTC	CASSRGPYEQYF	TRBV19	.	12	TRBJ2-7	.
TGCAGCGTCCCAGGGCCAGCCTCCTACAATGAGCAGTTCTTC	CSVPGPASYNEQFF	TRBV29-1	.	14	TRBJ2-1	.
TGTGCCAGCAGCGGGGGCCGCGAGCAGTACTTC	CASSGGREQYF	TRBV7-9	medium-sized	11	TRBJ2-7	.
TGTGCCAGCAGCTCTGACTCAATACCTGGAAACACCATATATTTT	CASSSDSIPGNTIYF	TRBV11-2	.	15	TRBJ1-3	.
TGCGCCAGCAGCTTGGACCCTGGGACAGGGGGCAAGCTTGGCTACACCTTC	CASSLDPGTGGKLGYTF	TRBV5-1	few	17	TRBJ1-2	TRBD1
TGCGCCAGCACGACTATTTCGTACGAGCAGTACTTC	CASTTISYEQYF	TRBV5-1	.	12	TRBJ2-7	.
TGTGCCTGGAGTGAGGGAGGGGCGAACCCATGGTTC	CAWSEGGANPWF	TRBV30	.	12	TRBJ2-7	TRBD2
TGCGCCAGCAGCTCCTCTCCTCAGGGGGCGGGGAACACTGAAGCTTTCTTT	CASSSSPQGAGNTEAFF	TRBV5-1	.	17	TRBJ1-1	TRBD1
TGTGCCAGCAGCCTACAGGGGGACCTCACAGATACGCAGTATTTT	CASSLQGDLTDTQYF	TRBV7-9	.	15	TRBJ2-3	TRBD1
TGTGCCAGTAGTCCACGACTAGCGGGAGGGCCCGGGGAGCTGTTTTTT	CASSPRLAGGPGELFF	TRBV19	.	16	TRBJ2-2	TRBD2
TGCGCCAGCAGCTCGCCGGGACTAGCGGGAGTAGGTGAGCAGTTCTTC	CASSSPGLAGVGEQFF	TRBV5-1	once	16	TRBJ2-1	TRBD2
TGTGCCAGCAGCTTAGTGACTAGCGGGAGTGGAACCGGGGAGCTGTTTTTT	CASSLVTSGSGTGELFF	TRBV11-3	.	17	TRBJ2-2	TRBD2
TGTGCCAGTAGTATAGTTACAGGGCTAGCCAAAAACATTCAGTACTTC	CASSIVTGLAKNIQYF	TRBV19	few	16	TRBJ2-4	.
TGTGCCATCAGTGGGGGGGGTAGTCGGAGCAATCAGCCCCAGCATTTT	CAISGGGSRSNQPQHF	TRBV6-1	.	16	TRBJ1-5	.
TGTGCCAGCAGGTCAAACAGAAACTATGGCTACACCTTC	CASRSNRNYGYTF	TRBV2	.	13	TRBJ1-2	.
TGTGCCAGCAGCCCAGGGGTCTTCGGAGCTTTCTTT	CASSPGVFGAFF	TRBV28	.	12	TRBJ1-1	.
TGTGCCAGCAGTCTTGGGACTAGCGGGAGCAGGTACGAGCAGTACTTC	CASSLGTSGSRYEQYF	TRBV28	.	16	TRBJ2-7	TRBD2
TGTGCCAGCAGCGCCGAGCCCGGGGGACAGCAGTTCTTC	CASSAEPGGQQFF	TRBV9	.	13	TRBJ2-1	.
TGTGCCAGCATAGAGCGGGAGGGCCTGTACGAGCAGTACTTC	CASIEREGLYEQYF	TRBV2	.	14	TRBJ2-7	TRBD2
TGTGCCACCACCAACAGGGGACGAGGTGGGAAGAACACTGAAGCTTTCTTT	CATTNRGRGGKNTEAFF	TRBV19	.	17	TRBJ1-1	TRBD1
TGTGCCAGCAGTATTGAGGGAGAGACCTACGAGCAGTACTTC	CASSIEGETYEQYF	TRBV6-1	.	14	TRBJ2-7	.
TGTGCCTGGAAATGGGGCCTCTGGGCCAACGTCCTGACTTTC	CAWKWGLWANVLTF	TRBV30	.	14	TRBJ2-6	.
TGCGCCAGCAGCAGGACTAGTACCTCAGGCGAGCAGTACTTC	CASSRTSTSGEQYF	TRBV5-1	once	14	TRBJ2-7	TRBD2
TGTGCCAGCAGTGACCAGAACACTGAAGCTTTCTTT	CASSDQNTEAFF	TRBV2	.	12	TRBJ1-1	.